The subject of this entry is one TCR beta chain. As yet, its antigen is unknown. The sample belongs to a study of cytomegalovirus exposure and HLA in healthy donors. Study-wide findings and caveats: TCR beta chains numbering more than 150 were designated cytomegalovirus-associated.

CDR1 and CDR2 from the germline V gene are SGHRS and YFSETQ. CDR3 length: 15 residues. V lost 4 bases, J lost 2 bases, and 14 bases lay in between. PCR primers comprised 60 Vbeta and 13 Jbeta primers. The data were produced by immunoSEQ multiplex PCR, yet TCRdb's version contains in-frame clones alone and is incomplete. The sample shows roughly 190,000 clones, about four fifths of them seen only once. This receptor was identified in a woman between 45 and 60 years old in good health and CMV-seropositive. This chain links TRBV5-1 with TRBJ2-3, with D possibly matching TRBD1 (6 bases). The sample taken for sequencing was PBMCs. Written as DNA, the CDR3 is TGCGCCAGCAGCGCCCGACAGGTGCACACAGATACGCAGTATTTT. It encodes CASSARQVHTDTQYF. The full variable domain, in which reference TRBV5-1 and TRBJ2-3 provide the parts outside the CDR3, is KAGVTQTPRYLIKTRGQQVTLSCSPISGHRSVSWYQQTPGQGLQFLFEYFSETQRNKGNFPGRFSGRQFSNSRSEMNVSTLELGDSALYLCASSARQVHTDTQYFGPGTRLTVL.